This T cell receptor (beta chain) was identified during a study of shared clonotypes between healthy human individuals (dated by TCRdb to the early 2020s). In the study overall: A couple of women and three men aged 18 to 49 years were included in the cohort. For each donor, CD4 naive and CD4 memory were each given three plates, CD8 naive was given two plates, and CD8 memory was given one plate. To estimate repertoire size and how much clonotypes are shared between individuals, the study performed deep sequencing of blood TCR repertoires from a few healthy adults. Different laboratories and diverse techniques were used to prepare libraries and sequence TCR repertoires, to increase sequencing depth and limit assay-specific biases. Between about 0.85 and 9.5 billion PBMCs per donor were obtained by leukapheresis. Study-wide conclusions, independent of this receptor: Sampling was restricted to blood, and TCR repertoires in tissues likely differ from the TCR repertoires found in blood. Based on pairwise subsampling, the degree of clonotype sharing among donors was expected to be affected by sequencing depth. When a few donors were compared, the shared fraction of clonotypes was around 5% for naive CD4, more than 3% for naive CD8, 2.3% for memory CD4, and approximately 0.4% for memory CD8. Incomplete sequencing was indicated by rarefaction of sorted-subset datasets, despite the large sequencing depth. Clonotypes shared by all four sorted-subset donors showed higher generation probabilities than non-shared clonotypes. The genetic and exposure-history diversity represented was limited by the small number of donors. Estimated clonotype richness was generally larger for naive than for memory subsets.

This clone was detected a few times. This receptor's antigen is unknown. Base qualities are missing; no much larger clone stands one base away. Using the deep immunoSEQ assay, TCR CDR3 regions were amplified from genomic DNA by multiplex PCR. Genomic DNA extracted from each cell subset was distributed evenly over all wells of several immunoSEQ 96-well plates, and each plate served as one replicate. Each replicate PCR for sorted subsets received roughly 200 ng genomic DNA, equal to roughly 30,000 T cell genomes. Purified libraries were quantified with a Qubit 3.0 fluorometer, sized on a Bioanalyzer 2100, and re-quantified with the KAPA Library Quantification kit. Every immunoSEQ 96-well plate was sequenced on a separate single-read 150-cycle Illumina NextSeq 550 flow cell. Regarding the original processing steps: Because the immunoSEQ output included only junctional sequences and no quality scores, the filtering could not be the same as the filtering used for full-length reads. Sequences were annotated with PyIR, a Python wrapper for IgBLAST v1.9, using IMGT germline references to assign V/J genes and CDR3. Reads with weak V/J assignments (E-value above 1e-6), missing CDR3, stop codons, out-of-frame junctions, or ambiguous translated residues were removed. A V3J clonotype was defined by an identical inferred V gene, J gene, and CDR3 amino acid sequence. Percentage overlap between repertoires was calculated by dividing the number of shared unique clonotypes by the size of the smaller repertoire. Repertoire richness was assessed with RTK rarefaction, the Chao1 estimator, and Recon v2.1 estimates of unobserved clonotypes. For all TCRbeta clonotypes obtained by the gDNA method from several donors, generation probabilities were computed with OLGA. The immuneACCESS repertoire file appears here via TCRdb, limited to in-frame rearrangements. These files lack a portion of the clones; in checked studies, under half of the deficit traces to unresolved V genes, and the cause of the others is not known. The D gene and trimming were derived from the DNA, and the V and J assignments and clone size from that table. A total of some 87,000 clones appear in this sample, roughly three quarters of them only once. The top ten hold approximately 53% of the sample.

Donors were healthy HIV-negative adults with no recently reported acute infections or vaccinations. Every donor was a Caucasian adult living in Nashville, Tennessee, USA. CD8 memory samples combined magnetically selected CD45RO+ cells with CCR7-negative CD45RA+ effector memory (TemRA) cells. Blood was collected by leukapheresis, and PBMCs were isolated by Ficoll-Histopaque density gradient centrifugation and then cryopreserved in liquid nitrogen vapor phase. Analytical flow cytometry was used to check the purity and quantity of every magnetically sorted T cell population. Each sorted fraction had its genomic DNA isolated and then quantified by UV absorbance on a Nanodrop 2000c. CDR1 MNHEY and CDR2 SVGAGI are derived from the germline V gene. Trimming takes 10 bases from V and 0 bases from J, and the germline ends sit 13 bases apart. The CDR3 contains 13 residues, cysteine and phenylalanine counted. The retained sequence is limited to the CDR3, 39 bases, with the frame set at the first base.

The sample consisted of memory CD8+ T cells sorted from blood. This specimen's cell subset or site label, interpreted: CD45RO+ cells pooled with CCR7-negative TemRA cells. The sequence was collected from a man younger than 45 in good health. The chain couples TRBV6-5 to TRBJ2-7; no D gene is confidently identified. The nucleotide sequence reads TGTGCCACCCTCGACACAGACTCCTACGAGCAGTACTTC. This gives the protein CATLDTDSYEQYF.